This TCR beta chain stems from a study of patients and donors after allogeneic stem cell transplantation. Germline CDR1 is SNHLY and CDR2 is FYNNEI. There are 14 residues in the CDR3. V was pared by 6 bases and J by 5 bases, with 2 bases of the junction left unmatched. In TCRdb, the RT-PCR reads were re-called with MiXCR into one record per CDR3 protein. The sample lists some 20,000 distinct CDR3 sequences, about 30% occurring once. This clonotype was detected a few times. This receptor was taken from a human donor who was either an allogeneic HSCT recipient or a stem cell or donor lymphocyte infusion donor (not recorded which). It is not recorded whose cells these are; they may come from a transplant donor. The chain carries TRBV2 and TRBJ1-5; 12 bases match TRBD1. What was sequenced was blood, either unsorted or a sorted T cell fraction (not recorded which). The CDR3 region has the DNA TGTGCCAGCAGCTGGGACAGGGGGCATCAGCCCCAGCATTTT. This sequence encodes CASSWDRGHQPQHF.